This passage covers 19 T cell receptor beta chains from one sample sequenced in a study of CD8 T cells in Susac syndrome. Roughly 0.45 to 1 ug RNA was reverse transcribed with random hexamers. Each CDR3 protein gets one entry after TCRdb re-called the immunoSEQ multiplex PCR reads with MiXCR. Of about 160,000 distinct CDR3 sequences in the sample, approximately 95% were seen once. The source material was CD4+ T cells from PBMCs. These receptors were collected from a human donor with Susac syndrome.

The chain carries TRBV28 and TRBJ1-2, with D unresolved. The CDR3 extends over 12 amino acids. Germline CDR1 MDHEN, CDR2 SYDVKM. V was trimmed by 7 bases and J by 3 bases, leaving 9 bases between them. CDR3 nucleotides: TGTGCCAGCACCTCCGGAGACTATGGCTACACCTTC. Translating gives CASTSGDYGYTF.

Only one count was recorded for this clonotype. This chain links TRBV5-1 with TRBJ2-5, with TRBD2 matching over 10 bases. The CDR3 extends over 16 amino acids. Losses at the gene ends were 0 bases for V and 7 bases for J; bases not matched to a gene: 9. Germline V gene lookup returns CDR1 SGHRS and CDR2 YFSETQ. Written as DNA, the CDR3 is TGCGCCAGCAGCTTGGGCCCCTCTCTAGCGGGGGTGACCCAGTACTTC. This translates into CASSLGPSLAGVTQYF. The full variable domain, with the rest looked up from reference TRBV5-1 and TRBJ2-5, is KAGVTQTPRYLIKTRGQQVTLSCSPISGHRSVSWYQQTPGQGLQFLFEYFSETQRNKGNFPGRFSGRQFSNSRSEMNVSTLELGDSALYLCASSLGPSLAGVTQYFGPGTRLLVL.

The CDR3 nucleotides read TGTGCCAGCAGCTTGGCTGGGTCATCTGAGCAGTTCTTC. Encoded protein: CASSLAGSSEQFF. The rearrangement links TRBV5-6 to TRBJ2-1; no clear D. Trimming removed 0 bases from V and 9 bases from J, with 10 bases in between. Germline V CDR1 and CDR2: SGHDT, YYEEEE. The CDR3 is 13 amino acids.

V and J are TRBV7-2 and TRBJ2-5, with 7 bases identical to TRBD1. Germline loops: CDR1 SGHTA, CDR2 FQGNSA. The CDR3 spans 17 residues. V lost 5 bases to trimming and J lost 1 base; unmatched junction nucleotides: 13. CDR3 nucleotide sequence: TGTGCCAGCAGCCAAGTGGGGAAAGACAGGGTCCAAGAGACCCAGTACTTC. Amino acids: CASSQVGKDRVQETQYF.

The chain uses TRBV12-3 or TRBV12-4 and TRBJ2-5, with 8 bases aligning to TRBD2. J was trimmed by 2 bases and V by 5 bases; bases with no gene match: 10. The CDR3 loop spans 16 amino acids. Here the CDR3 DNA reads TGTGCCAGCAGTCAGTTAGCGGGACTCGGGCAAGAGACCCAGTACTTC. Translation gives CASSQLAGLGQETQYF.

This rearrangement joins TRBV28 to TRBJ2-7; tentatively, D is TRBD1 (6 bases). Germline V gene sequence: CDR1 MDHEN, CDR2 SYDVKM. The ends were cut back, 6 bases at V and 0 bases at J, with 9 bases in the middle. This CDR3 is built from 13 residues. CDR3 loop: CASRPGHSYEQYF. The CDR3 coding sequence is TGTGCCAGCAGACCGGGACACTCCTACGAGCAGTACTTC.

The CDR3, as DNA: TGCGCCGTATCGAGGGGACTACCGAACACCGGGGAGCTGTTTTTT. Amino acids: CAVSRGLPNTGELFF. The chain links TRBV5-1 to TRBJ2-2, with 7 bases aligning to TRBD2. Losses at the gene ends were 10 bases for V and 0 bases for J; bases not matched to a gene: 9. The CDR3 extends over 15 amino acids. Per germline, CDR1 SGHRS and CDR2 YFSETQ.

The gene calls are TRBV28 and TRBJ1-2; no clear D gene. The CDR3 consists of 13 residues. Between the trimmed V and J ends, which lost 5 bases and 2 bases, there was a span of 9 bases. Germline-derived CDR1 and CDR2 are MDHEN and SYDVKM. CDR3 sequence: CASSPSLNYGYTF. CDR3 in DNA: TGTGCCAGCAGTCCGTCCCTAAACTATGGCTACACCTTC.

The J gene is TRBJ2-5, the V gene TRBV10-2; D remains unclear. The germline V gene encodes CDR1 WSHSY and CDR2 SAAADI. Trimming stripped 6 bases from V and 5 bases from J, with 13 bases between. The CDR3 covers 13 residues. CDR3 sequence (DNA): TGCGCCAGCAGGTTAGGGATAAAGGAGACCCAGTACTTC. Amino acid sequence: CASRLGIKETQYF.

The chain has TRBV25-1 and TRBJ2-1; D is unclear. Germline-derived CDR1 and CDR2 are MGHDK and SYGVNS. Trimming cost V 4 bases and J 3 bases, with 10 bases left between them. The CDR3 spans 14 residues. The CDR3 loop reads CASSVTRDYNEQFF. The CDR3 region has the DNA TGTGCCAGCAGTGTAACTCGCGACTACAATGAGCAGTTCTTC.

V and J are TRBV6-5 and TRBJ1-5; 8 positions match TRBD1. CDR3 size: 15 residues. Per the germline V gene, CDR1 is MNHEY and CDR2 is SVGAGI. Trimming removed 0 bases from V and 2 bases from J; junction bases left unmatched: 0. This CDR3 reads CASSYSTGGNQPQHF. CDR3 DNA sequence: TGTGCCAGCAGTTACTCGACAGGGGGCAATCAGCCCCAGCATTTT.

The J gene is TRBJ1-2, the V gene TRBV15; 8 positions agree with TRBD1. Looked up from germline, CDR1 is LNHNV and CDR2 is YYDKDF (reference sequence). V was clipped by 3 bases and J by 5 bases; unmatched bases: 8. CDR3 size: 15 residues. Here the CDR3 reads CATSSGQGYGYGYTF. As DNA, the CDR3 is TGTGCCACCAGCAGCGGACAGGGTTATGGATATGGCTACACCTTC.

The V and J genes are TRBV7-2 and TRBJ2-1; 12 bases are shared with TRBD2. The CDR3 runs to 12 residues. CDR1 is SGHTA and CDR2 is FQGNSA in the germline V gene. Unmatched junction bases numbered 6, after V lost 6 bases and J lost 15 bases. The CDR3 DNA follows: TGTGCCAGCAGTCTAGCGGGAGGGCGGGGGTTCTTC. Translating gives CASSLAGGRGFF.

CDR3 nucleotides: TGCAGTGCTAGTCCACTAGCGGGAATACCAGATACGCAGTATTTT. It codes for CSASPLAGIPDTQYF. This chain connects TRBV20-1 to TRBJ2-3; 10 bases match TRBD2. The CDR3 covers 15 residues. Losses at the gene ends were 3 bases for V and 4 bases for J; bases not matched to a gene: 7. The germline V gene encodes CDR1 DFQATT and CDR2 SNEGSKA (reference sequence).

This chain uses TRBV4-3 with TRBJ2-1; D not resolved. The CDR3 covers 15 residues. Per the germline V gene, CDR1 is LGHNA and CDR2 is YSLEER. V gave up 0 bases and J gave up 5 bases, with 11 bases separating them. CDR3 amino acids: CASSQDSGFHNEQFF. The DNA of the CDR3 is TGCGCCAGCAGCCAAGATTCGGGCTTCCACAATGAGCAGTTCTTC.

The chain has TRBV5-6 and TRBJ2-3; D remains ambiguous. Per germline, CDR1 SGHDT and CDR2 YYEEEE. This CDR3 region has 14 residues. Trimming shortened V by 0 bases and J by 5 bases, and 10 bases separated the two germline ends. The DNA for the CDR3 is TGTGCCAGCAGCTTGGTTTCCGCCCAAGATACGCAGTATTTT. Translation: CASSLVSAQDTQYF. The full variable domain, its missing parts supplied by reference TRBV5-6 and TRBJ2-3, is DAGVTQSPTHLIKTRGQQVTLRCSPKSGHDTVSWYQQALGQGPQFIFQYYEEEERQRGNFPDRFSGHQFPNYSSELNVNALLLGDSALYLCASSLVSAQDTQYFGPGTRLTVL.

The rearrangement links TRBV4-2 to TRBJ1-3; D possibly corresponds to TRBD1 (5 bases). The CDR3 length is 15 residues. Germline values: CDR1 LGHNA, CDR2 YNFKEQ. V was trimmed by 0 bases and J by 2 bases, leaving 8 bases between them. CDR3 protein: CASSQDREAGNTIYF. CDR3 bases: TGTGCCAGCAGCCAAGACAGGGAAGCTGGAAACACCATATATTTT.

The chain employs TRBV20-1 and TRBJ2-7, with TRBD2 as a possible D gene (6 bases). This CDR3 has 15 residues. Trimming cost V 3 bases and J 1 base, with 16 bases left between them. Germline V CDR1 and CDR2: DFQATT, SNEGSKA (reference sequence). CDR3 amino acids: CSARSPGEGSYEQYF. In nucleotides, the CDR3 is TGCAGTGCTAGGTCCCCGGGGGAAGGGTCCTACGAGCAGTACTTC.

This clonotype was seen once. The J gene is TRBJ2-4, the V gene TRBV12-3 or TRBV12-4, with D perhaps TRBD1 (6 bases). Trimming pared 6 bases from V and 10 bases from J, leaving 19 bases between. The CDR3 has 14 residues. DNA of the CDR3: TGTGCCAGCAGCGGGGTGGGGGCCGCTCGGATTCAGTACTTC. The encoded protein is CASSGVGAARIQYF.